Below, 21 T cell receptor beta chains from the same sample are listed, as sequenced in a study of beta chain features in type 1 diabetes. Expressed TCRB transcripts were sequenced after all isolated RNA was converted to cDNA. Measured with immunoSEQ multiplex PCR; TCRdb has only the in-frame clones, and not every one. The data contain about 410,000 clones, approximately 13% of them singletons. Source material: naive CD4+ T cells from blood. Receptors originate from a man aged 30 to 45 in good health.

The chain is built from TRBV29-1 and TRBJ1-4; 7 bases are shared with TRBD1. V lost 7 bases and J lost 7; bases outside the gene matches: 9. The germline V gene encodes CDR1 SQVTM and CDR2 ANQGSEA. The CDR3 loop spans 13 amino acids. CDR3 region: CSARTGASEKLFF. DNA for the CDR3: TGCAGCGCTAGGACAGGTGCTTCTGAAAAACTGTTTTTT.

This chain connects TRBV28 to TRBJ2-1; D possibly uses TRBD1 or TRBD2 (5 bases each). Per germline, CDR1 MDHEN and CDR2 SYDVKM. V was trimmed by 5 bases and J by 13 bases, leaving 15 bases between them. The CDR3 runs 12 residues. The CDR3: CASSHRDHGQFF. DNA for the CDR3: TGTGCCAGCAGTCACCGGGACCACGGCCAGTTCTTC.

This clone was observed a few times. This chain uses TRBV7-3 with TRBJ2-1; D possibly corresponds to TRBD1 (6 bases). Germline V gene sequence: CDR1 SGHTA, CDR2 FQGTGA. V lost 5 bases, J lost 1 base, and 9 bases lay in between. This CDR3 is 14 amino acids long. CDR3: CASSARGSYNEQFF. CDR3 DNA: TGTGCCAGCAGCGCCAGGGGATCCTACAATGAGCAGTTCTTC.

The J gene is TRBJ2-5, the V gene TRBV7-4, with 10 bases matching TRBD2. Germline lookup yields CDR1 SGHVT and CDR2 SQSDAQ. This CDR3 is built from 15 residues. V lost 3 bases, J lost 5 bases, and 6 bases stayed unmatched. For the CDR3, the DNA is TGTGCCAGCAGCTTGAGGCTAGCGGGAGCCGAGACCCAGTACTTC. Translation: CASSLRLAGAETQYF.

As for this clone: This sample also contains other DNA sequences that code for the same CDR3. V usage is TRBV5-4 and J usage is TRBJ2-5; D is unresolved. This CDR3 region has 12 residues. V shed 0 bases and J shed 4 bases, with 4 bases lying between them. Per the germline V gene, CDR1 is SGHNT and CDR2 is YYREEE (reference sequence). The CDR3 spells CASSLARETQYF. The CDR3 DNA reads TGTGCCAGCAGCTTGGCACGAGAGACCCAGTACTTC.

This clone was observed at least ten times. The chain recombines TRBV30 with TRBJ2-5, with TRBD2 matching over 12 bases. The CDR3 totals 15 residues. Germline V CDR1 and CDR2: GTSNPN, SVGIG (reference sequence). Trimming cost V 0 bases and J 5 bases; bases outside gene matches: 4. The DNA of the CDR3 is TGTGCCTGGAGTGTCAGGACTAGCGGGACTGAGACCCAGTACTTC. This translates into CAWSVRTSGTETQYF.

This clone was counted between two and nine times. The J gene is TRBJ2-5, the V gene TRBV30; unclear D gene. The CDR3 covers 14 residues. Germline CDR1 and CDR2: GTSNPN and SVGIG (reference sequence). Trimming removed 1 base at V and 5 bases at J, with 14 bases between. CDR3 region: CAWSATALEETQYF. The CDR3 coding sequence is TGTGCCTGGAGTGCGACGGCCCTAGAGGAGACCCAGTACTTC.

V and J are TRBV19 and TRBJ1-1, with a tentative D call TRBD1 (6 bases). The V end was cut by 9 bases, the J end by 1 base, with 18 bases between. The CDR3 has 15 residues. Germline CDR1 and CDR2: LNHDA and SQIVND (reference sequence). The CDR3: CASTLPGQPNTEAFF. The CDR3 bases are TGTGCCAGCACCCTTCCGGGACAACCGAACACTGAAGCTTTCTTT.

The J gene is TRBJ2-2, the V gene TRBV25-1; 9 bases match TRBD2. There are 15 residues in the CDR3. CDR1 is MGHDK, CDR2 SYGVNS, per germline. V gave up 5 bases and J gave up 1 base; unmatched junction bases: 2. The chain's CDR3 is CASSILAGNTGELFF. The CDR3 bases are TGTGCCAGCAGTATACTAGCGGGGAACACCGGGGAGCTGTTTTTT.

The gene calls are TRBV30 and TRBJ1-3; D is uncertain. Germline CDR1 reads GTSNPN; CDR2 reads SVGIG (reference sequence). The CDR3 extends over 11 amino acids. V gave up 3 bases and J gave up 3 bases, with 3 bases separating them. The CDR3 spells CAWRGGNTIYF. CDR3 nucleotide sequence: TGTGCCTGGAGGGGTGGAAACACCATATATTTT. Filled out from reference TRBV30 and TRBJ1-3, the complete variable domain reads SQTIHQWPATLVQPVGSPLSLECTVEGTSNPNLYWYRQAAGRGLQLLFYSVGIGQISSEVPQNLSASRPQDRQFILSSKKLLLSDSGFYLCAWRGGNTIYFGEGSWLTVV.

V and J are TRBV25-1 and TRBJ2-3, with D possibly TRBD1 on 7 matching bases. V lost 2 bases, J lost 8 bases, and 11 bases lay in between. From germline, CDR1 is MGHDK and CDR2 SYGVNS. The CDR3 is 13 residues long. This CDR3 is CASSEAGGSTQYF. The CDR3, as DNA: TGTGCCAGCAGTGAAGCAGGGGGGAGTACGCAGTATTTT.

V usage is TRBV6-1 and J usage is TRBJ2-1; TRBD2 agrees at 10 bases. Germline CDR1 reads MNHNS; CDR2 reads SASEGT. The CDR3 consists of 16 residues. The junction had 5 bases not matched to a gene; V was cut back by 4 bases and J by 2 bases. The CDR3 loop is CASSGLLAGAYNEQFF. The DNA for the CDR3 is TGTGCCAGCAGTGGACTTCTAGCGGGGGCCTACAATGAGCAGTTCTTC.

This clone came up a few times. This chain uses TRBV27 with TRBJ2-7; 8 nucleotides align to TRBD1. Trimming cost V 5 bases and J 7 bases; bases outside gene matches: 13. Germline-derived CDR1 and CDR2 are MNHEY and SMNVEV (reference sequence). The CDR3 is 15 residues long. DNA of the CDR3: TGTGCCAGCAGTGGACCCGGGACAGGCATCAAAGAGCAGTACTTC. Protein: CASSGPGTGIKEQYF.

This clone was recorded a few times. This chain uses TRBV7-2 with TRBJ2-1, with D perhaps matching TRBD1 (6 bases). The ends were cut back, 5 bases at V and 2 bases at J, with 16 bases in the middle. Germline CDR1 and CDR2: SGHTA and FQGNSA. The CDR3 is 16 amino acids. CDR3 protein: CASSLLGGQTYNEQFF. The CDR3 bases are TGTGCCAGCAGCCTTCTAGGGGGACAAACCTACAATGAGCAGTTCTTC.

The chain uses TRBV4-3 and TRBJ1-2; D gene unclear. V dropped 5 bases and J dropped 3 bases, with 10 bases sitting between them. The CDR3 loop spans 13 amino acids. Looked up from germline, CDR1 is LGHNA and CDR2 is YSLEER. In DNA form, the CDR3 reads TGCGCCAGCAGCTATACCCGGGACTATGGCTACACCTTC. Translated: CASSYTRDYGYTF.

V usage is TRBV4-1 and J usage is TRBJ1-4; D ambiguous. This CDR3 contains 13 residues. Trimming took 1 base from V and 6 from J, leaving 6 bases between them. The germline V gene has CDR1 MGHRA and CDR2 YSYEKL. CDR3 loop: CASSQALYEKLFF. The CDR3 region has the DNA TGCGCCAGCAGCCAAGCCCTGTATGAAAAACTGTTTTTT.

The rearrangement uses TRBV4-1 and TRBJ2-2; D remains unclear. V lost 4 bases and J lost 5, with 14 bases in between. The germline V gene has CDR1 MGHRA and CDR2 YSYEKL. This CDR3 is 15 amino acids long. CDR3 in amino acids: CASSPPTLGTGELFF. The CDR3 DNA sequence: TGCGCCAGCAGCCCACCCACCCTAGGGACCGGGGAGCTGTTTTTT.

This clone has a handful of counts. This chain connects TRBV30 to TRBJ1-5, with a weak D call TRBD1 (5 bases). CDR3 length equals 13 residues. CDR1 is GTSNPN and CDR2 is SVGIG in the germline V gene (reference sequence). V lost 1 base to trimming and J lost 3 bases, with 7 bases between them. CDR3 in amino acids: CAWSEQDNQPQHF. The CDR3 DNA sequence: TGTGCCTGGAGTGAACAGGACAATCAGCCCCAGCATTTT.

J is TRBJ2-1 and V is TRBV5-4; D is possibly TRBD1 (7 bases). Per germline, CDR1 SGHNT and CDR2 YYREEE (reference sequence). The CDR3 consists of 15 residues. V lost 4 bases and J 5 bases, leaving 16 bases between the germline ends. Written as DNA, the CDR3 is TGTGCCAGCAGCCCATGGAGGGGGCACAACAATGAGCAGTTCTTC. Translation gives CASSPWRGHNNEQFF.

V usage is TRBV29-1 and J usage is TRBJ2-2; TRBD2 matches at 14 bases. CDR3 size: 14 residues. V lost 3 bases to trimming and J lost 8 bases; unmatched junction nucleotides: 2. CDR1 is SQVTM, CDR2 ANQGSEA, per germline. CDR3 region: CSVEGLAGVGELFF. CDR3 sequence (DNA): TGCAGCGTTGAGGGACTAGCGGGAGTTGGGGAGCTGTTTTTT.

This clone was seen a handful of times. The rearrangement uses TRBV2 and TRBJ2-5; TRBD2 might be the D (5 bases). The V end lost 8 bases, the J end lost 4 bases, and 14 bases lay between the germline ends. This CDR3 has 13 residues. The germline CDR1 and CDR2 sequences are SNHLY and FYNNEI. This CDR3 is CASLFDGGETQYF. DNA of the CDR3: TGTGCCAGCCTCTTTGATGGAGGAGAGACCCAGTACTTC.